This T cell receptor (beta chain) was identified during a study of cytomegalovirus exposure and HLA in healthy donors. PCR involved 60 Vbeta and 13 Jbeta primers. Per the study methods: The count from a later analysis was 79 million or so unique TCR beta chains, some 10 million of them shared. Clones were sequenced by immunoSEQ multiplex PCR, and TCRdb holds only the in-frame ones, with some missing. That table gives V, J and clone size, and the DNA gave D and trimming. The sample has about 50,000 clones, around three quarters seen once. The CDR3 totals 14 residues. V was pared by 10 bases and J by 8 bases, with 23 bases between. Germline CDR1 MDHEN, CDR2 SYDVKM. Study-wide findings and caveats: Later work found most CMV-associated TCR beta chains apparently HLA-restricted. An analysis done earlier found most TCR beta V segments productive about 87% or about 30% of the time. TCR beta V- and J-gene trimming was later associated with a missense DCLRE1C variant.

Turning to this clone: Its antigen is unidentified.

The V and J genes are TRBV28 and TRBJ1-2; no clear D gene. Sample: PBMCs. This receptor was identified in a man aged 30 to 39 in good health and CMV-seropositive. In DNA, the CDR3 is TGTGCCACCCAAAGCCCACAGCCTCTACAGGGCTACACCTTC. This translates into CATQSPQPLQGYTF.